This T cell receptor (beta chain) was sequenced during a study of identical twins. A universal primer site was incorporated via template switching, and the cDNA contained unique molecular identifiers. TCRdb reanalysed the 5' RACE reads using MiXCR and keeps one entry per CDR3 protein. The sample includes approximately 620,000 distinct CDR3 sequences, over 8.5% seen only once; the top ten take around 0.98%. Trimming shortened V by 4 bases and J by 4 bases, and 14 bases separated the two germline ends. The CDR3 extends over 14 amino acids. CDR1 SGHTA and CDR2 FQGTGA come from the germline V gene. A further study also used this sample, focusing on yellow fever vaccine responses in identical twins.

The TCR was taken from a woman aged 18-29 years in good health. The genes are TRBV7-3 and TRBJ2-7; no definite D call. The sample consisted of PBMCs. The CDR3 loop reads CASSYGPFGYEQYF. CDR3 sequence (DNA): TGTGCCAGCAGCTATGGTCCCTTTGGGTACGAGCAGTACTTC. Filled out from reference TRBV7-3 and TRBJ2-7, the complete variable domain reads GAGVSQTPSNKVTEKGKYVELRCDPISGHTALYWYRQSLGQGPEFLIYFQGTGAADDSGLPNDRFFAVRPEGSVSTLKIQRTERGDSAVYLCASSYGPFGYEQYFGPGTRLTVT.